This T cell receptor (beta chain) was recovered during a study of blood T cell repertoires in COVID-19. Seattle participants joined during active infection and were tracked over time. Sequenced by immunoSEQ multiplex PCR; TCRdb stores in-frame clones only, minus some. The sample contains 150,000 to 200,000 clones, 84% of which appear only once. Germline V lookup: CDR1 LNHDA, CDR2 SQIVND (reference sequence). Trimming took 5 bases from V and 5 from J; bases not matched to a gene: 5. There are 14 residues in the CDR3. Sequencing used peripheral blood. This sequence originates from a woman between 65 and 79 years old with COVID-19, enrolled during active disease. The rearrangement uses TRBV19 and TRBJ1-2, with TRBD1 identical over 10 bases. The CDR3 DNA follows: TGTGCCAGTAGTGCGGGACAGGGGCCGTATGGCTACACCTTC. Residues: CASSAGQGPYGYTF.